The clone carrying this TCR beta chain was recorded only once. Participants classified as exposed had met a COVID-19 case within 2 weeks before study entry. The data were taken from a study of blood T cell repertoires in COVID-19. In the study overall: Acute-phase and convalescent COVID-19 samples originated in the United States, Italy and Spain.

TCRdb's table, derived via immunoSEQ multiplex PCR, lists solely in-frame clones and lacks some. The table lists roughly 150,000 clones, roughly 83% of them singletons, with roughly 5% in the top ten. This clonotype was sampled from a man between 70 and 80 years old who had been exposed to COVID-19. The material sequenced was PBMCs or T cells enriched from blood (not recorded which).

CDR3 in DNA: TGCGCCAGCAGTTCGACTCGTCGTGAGCAGTTCTTC. Translating gives CASSSTRREQFF. The chain joins TRBV5-1 to TRBJ2-1; D gene uncertain. The CDR3 consists of 12 residues. V was pared by 5 bases and J by 9 bases, with 12 bases between. CDR1 SGHRS and CDR2 YFSETQ come from the germline V gene.